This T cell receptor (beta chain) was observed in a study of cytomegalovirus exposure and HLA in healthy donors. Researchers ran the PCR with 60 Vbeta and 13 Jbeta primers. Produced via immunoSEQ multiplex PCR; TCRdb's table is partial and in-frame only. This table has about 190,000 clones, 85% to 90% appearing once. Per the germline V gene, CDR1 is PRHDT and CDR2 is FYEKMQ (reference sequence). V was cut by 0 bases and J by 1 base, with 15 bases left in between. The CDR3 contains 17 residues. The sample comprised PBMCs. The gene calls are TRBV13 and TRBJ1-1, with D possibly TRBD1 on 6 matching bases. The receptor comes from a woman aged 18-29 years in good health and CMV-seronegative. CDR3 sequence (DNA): TGTGCCAGCAGCTTAGGAGTGCGGGGGGCCAGGAACACTGAAGCTTTCTTT. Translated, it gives CASSLGVRGARNTEAFF.